The 20 T cell receptor beta chains listed next were all sequenced from one sample in a study of OX40 agonist ivuxolimab in advanced cancers. Assay used: immunoSEQ multiplex PCR; TCRdb lists only in-frame clones, some missing. This table holds about 67,000 clones, over 75% found once. This sample comprised CD4+ or CD8+ T cells sorted from blood, obtained in a trial of the OX40 agonist ivuxolimab. The receptors stem from an adult with an advanced solid tumor such as melanoma, head and neck, liver or kidney cancer.

This chain uses TRBV5-4 with TRBJ2-5; either TRBD1 or TRBD2 may fit D (5 bases each). Trimming stripped 4 bases from V and 4 bases from J, with 14 bases between. Germline CDR1 is SGHNT and CDR2 is YYREEE (reference sequence). The CDR3 runs 14 residues. CDR3 bases: TGTGCCAGCAGCCGGGGACCGCCGGTAGAGACCCAGTACTTC. Translating gives CASSRGPPVETQYF. The variable domain in full, completed from reference TRBV5-4 and TRBJ2-5, reads ETGVTQSPTHLIKTRGQQVTLRCSSQSGHNTVSWYQQALGQGPQFIFQYYREEENGRGNFPPRFSGLQFPNYSSELNVNALELDDSALYLCASSRGPPVETQYFGPGTRLLVL.

The chain is built from TRBV19 and TRBJ2-7; TRBD2 agrees at 8 bases. This CDR3 has 14 residues. Germline V gives CDR1 LNHDA, CDR2 SQIVND (reference sequence). V trimming: 3 bases; J trimming: 6 bases; junction bases outside the gene matches: 7. The DNA for the CDR3 is TGTGCCAGTAGTATTCCGGGACTAGGATTCGAGCAGTACTTC. Translation: CASSIPGLGFEQYF.

The chain is built from TRBV9 and TRBJ2-1, with 10 bases fitting TRBD2. Germline loops: CDR1 SGDLS, CDR2 YYNGEE. The CDR3 contains 15 residues. J lost 8 bases, V lost 0 bases, and 5 bases had no gene match. This CDR3 is CASSVGASGSYEQFF. CDR3 bases: TGTGCCAGCAGCGTAGGGGCTAGCGGGAGCTATGAGCAGTTCTTC.

The chain has TRBV7-8 and TRBJ2-2, with a weak D call TRBD2 (6 bases). Germline values: CDR1 SGHVS, CDR2 FQNEAQ. V gave up 9 bases and J gave up 5 bases, with 19 bases separating them. This CDR3 has 15 residues. CDR3 loop: CASNLRGGVTGELFF. As DNA, the CDR3 is TGTGCCAGTAATCTAAGGGGCGGGGTGACCGGGGAGCTGTTTTTT.

This chain connects TRBV2 to TRBJ1-4; D remains unclear. The CDR3 has 14 amino acids. The germline V gene has CDR1 SNHLY and CDR2 FYNNEI. Trimming stripped 2 bases from V and 5 bases from J, with 9 bases between. CDR3 nucleotide sequence: TGTGCCAGCAGTGAACGGGTCCCAAATGAAAAACTGTTTTTT. Its translation: CASSERVPNEKLFF.

The rearrangement uses TRBV18 and TRBJ1-6, with D perhaps matching TRBD1 (6 bases). The CDR3 consists of 15 residues. Trimming pared 3 bases from V and 0 bases from J, leaving 6 bases between. Germline CDR1 and CDR2: KGHSH and LQKENI. In DNA, the CDR3 is TGTGCCAGCTCACCGGACAGCTCCTATAATTCACCCCTCCACTTT. Its protein product is CASSPDSSYNSPLHF. Full variable domain (rest looked up from reference TRBV18 and TRBJ1-6): NAGVMQNPRHLVRRRGQEARLRCSPMKGHSHVYWYRQLPEEGLKFMVYLQKENIIDESGMPKERFSAEFPKEGPSILRIQQVVRGDSAAYFCASSPDSSYNSPLHFGNGTRLTVT.

The genes are TRBV2 and TRBJ1-4, with 9 bases lining up with TRBD1. V gave up 6 bases and J gave up 7 bases; unmatched junction bases: 6. Germline V lookup: CDR1 SNHLY, CDR2 FYNNEI. The CDR3 is 14 amino acids. The CDR3 DNA reads as TGTGCCAGCAGACCTGACAGGGGGGTTGAAAAACTGTTTTTT. Translation gives CASRPDRGVEKLFF.

The DNA of the CDR3 is TGTGCCAGCAGTTCTGGTTATTCACCCCTCCACTTT. Protein sequence: CASSSGYSPLHF. V and J are TRBV6-6 and TRBJ1-6, with D hard to call. Trimming left V 4 bases short and J 8 bases short, with 6 bases between. CDR3 length: 12 amino acids. Germline V gene data show CDR1 as MNHNY and CDR2 as SVGAGI (reference sequence).

Comment on this clone: The germline gene is not matched at one end of the junction; a read error may be the cause. V usage is TRBV2 and J usage is TRBJ2-6, with a possible D match to TRBD1 (6 bases). The CDR3 consists of 16 residues. Germline V gene lookup returns CDR1 SNHLY and CDR2 FYNNEI. CDR3 in amino acids: CAISLLRQAGANVLTF. The CDR3 nucleotides are TGTGCCATCAGTCTTCTGAGACAGGCTGGGGCCAACGTCCTGACTTTC.

A remark on this clone: The junction differs from germline at one of its ends, possibly a read error. The chain employs TRBV30 and TRBJ1-1; D not certain. There are 15 residues in the CDR3. Germline V gene sequence: CDR1 GTSNPN, CDR2 SVGIG (reference sequence). The CDR3 here is CAWTSFGRANTEAFF. For the CDR3, the DNA is TGTGCTTGGACCTCCTTTGGACGGGCGAACACTGAAGCTTTCTTT.

This clone was observed once. The gene calls are TRBV6-5 and TRBJ1-2; D might be TRBD1 (6 bases). V was trimmed by 2 bases and J by 2 bases, leaving 15 bases between them. CDR1 and CDR2 from the germline V gene are MNHEY and SVGAGI. This CDR3 is built from 16 residues. The chain's CDR3 is CASSYQWGHSNYGYTF. CDR3 in DNA: TGTGCCAGCAGTTACCAGTGGGGGCATTCCAACTATGGCTACACCTTC.

The gene calls are TRBV28 and TRBJ2-7, with 11 bases matching TRBD1. The CDR3 is made up of 17 amino acids. The germline V gene has CDR1 MDHEN and CDR2 SYDVKM. V lost 5 bases and J lost 3; bases outside the gene matches: 12. The CDR3 nucleotides read TGTGCCAGCAGTCCCGGGACAGGGGGAAACCACTTCTACGAGCAGTACTTC. Residues: CASSPGTGGNHFYEQYF.

A few counts support this clone. This chain uses TRBV5-1 with TRBJ1-2; D perhaps matches TRBD1 (5 bases). The CDR3 contains 14 residues. Between the trimmed V and J ends, which lost 4 bases and 0 bases, there was a span of 10 bases. Looked up from germline, CDR1 is SGHRS and CDR2 is YFSETQ. The CDR3 bases are TGCGCCAGCAGCGAGGGGTTAGCTAACTATGGCTACACCTTC. Amino acids: CASSEGLANYGYTF.

The V call is TRBV11-2, the J call TRBJ1-1; D ambiguous. V was pared by 5 bases and J by 6 bases, with 13 bases between. There are 13 residues in the CDR3. The germline V gene has CDR1 SGHAT and CDR2 FQNNGV. The CDR3 loop reads CASSIGRGPEAFF. The CDR3 DNA reads TGTGCCAGCAGCATAGGACGGGGTCCTGAAGCTTTCTTT.

The chain combines TRBV7-6 with TRBJ1-2; D gene ambiguous. Germline-derived CDR1 and CDR2 are SGHVS and FNYEAQ. The CDR3 spans 13 residues. V shed 5 bases and J shed 5 bases, with 12 bases lying between them. CDR3 in amino acids: CASSRGIEYGYTF. CDR3 nucleotide sequence: TGTGCCAGCAGCCGTGGGATTGAATATGGCTACACCTTC.

CDR3 coding DNA: TGTGCCAGCACCTCTCGTAGGGGGGGGGAAAAACTGTTTTTT. Translation: CASTSRRGGEKLFF. The chain links TRBV28 to TRBJ1-4, with D perhaps TRBD1 (6 bases). Deletions cut 7 bases from V and 8 bases from J, with 17 bases between. The CDR3 covers 14 residues. Germline CDR1 reads MDHEN; CDR2 reads SYDVKM.

This clone was seen once. The chain has TRBV7-9 and TRBJ2-7, with D perhaps assigned TRBD1 or TRBD2 (5 bases each). Germline CDR1 is SEHNR and CDR2 is FQNEAQ (reference sequence). Trimming stripped 5 bases from V and 0 bases from J, with 11 bases between. The CDR3 totals 14 residues. The CDR3 here is CASSPRDGSYEQYV. The CDR3 region has the DNA TGTGCCAGCAGCCCCCGGGACGGCTCCTACGAGCAGTACGTC.

This clone was seen more than once but under ten times. The chain combines TRBV2 with TRBJ2-5; 7 positions agree with TRBD1. After removal of 7 bases from V and 6 bases from J, the junction contained 8 bases not matched to a gene. This CDR3 spans 13 amino acids. Germline V gives CDR1 SNHLY, CDR2 FYNNEI. The DNA of the CDR3 is TGTGCCAGCATGGGGTCAGGGGGTCAGACCCAGTACTTC. Translation: CASMGSGGQTQYF.

The chain couples TRBV27 to TRBJ2-6; D ambiguous. Germline CDR1 and CDR2: MNHEY and SMNVEV (reference sequence). Trimming took off 9 bases at V and 0 bases at J, with 9 bases between the two ends. The CDR3 spans 14 residues. The CDR3 bases are TGTGCCAGTCGGCGGACCTCTGGGGCCAACGTCCTGACTTTC. Encoded protein: CASRRTSGANVLTF. The full variable domain, in which reference TRBV27 and TRBJ2-6 provide the parts outside the CDR3, is EAQVTQNPRYLITVTGKKLTVTCSQNMNHEYMSWYRQDPGLGLRQIYYSMNVEVTDKGDVPEGYKVSRKEKRNFPLILESPSPNQTSLYFCASRRTSGANVLTFGAGSRLTVL.

The J gene is TRBJ1-1, the V gene TRBV19; D gene uncertain. Trimming took off 6 bases at V and 8 bases at J, with 10 bases between the two ends. Germline V gene lookup returns CDR1 LNHDA and CDR2 SQIVND (reference sequence). The CDR3 is 11 amino acids. The CDR3 DNA follows: TGTGCCAGTAGCATCGGCCCCGAAGCTTTCTTT. This encodes CASSIGPEAFF.